The TCR beta chain described here comes from a study of blood T cell repertoires in COVID-19. Study information: Some COVID-19 samples were acute and others convalescent; all came from the United States, Italy and Spain. The analysed material was cDNA or gDNA that came from T cells, B-cell-depleted T cells, or PBMCs.

In the authors' workflow: Counts of nucleated cells, estimated from reference gene primer amplification, were obtained. Assay used: immunoSEQ multiplex PCR; TCRdb lists only in-frame clones, some missing. Clonal size and the V and J genes are those of that table, whereas D and trimming came from the DNA. The repertoire holds just over 250,000 clones, with 91% as singletons. Seattle's cohort entered during active infection and was followed longitudinally. The germline CDR1 and CDR2 sequences are SGDLS and YYNGEE. The V and J ends lost 0 bases and 4 bases, in that order; junction bases with no gene match: 3. The CDR3 contains 14 residues.

Sequenced sample: peripheral blood. The origin of this receptor is a person aged 18 to 29 with COVID-19, enrolled during active disease. V is TRBV9 and J is TRBJ2-5, with 7 nucleotides matching TRBD1. CDR3: CASSVAAGGETQYF. Written as DNA, the CDR3 is TGTGCCAGCAGCGTAGCGGCAGGGGGAGAGACCCAGTACTTC.